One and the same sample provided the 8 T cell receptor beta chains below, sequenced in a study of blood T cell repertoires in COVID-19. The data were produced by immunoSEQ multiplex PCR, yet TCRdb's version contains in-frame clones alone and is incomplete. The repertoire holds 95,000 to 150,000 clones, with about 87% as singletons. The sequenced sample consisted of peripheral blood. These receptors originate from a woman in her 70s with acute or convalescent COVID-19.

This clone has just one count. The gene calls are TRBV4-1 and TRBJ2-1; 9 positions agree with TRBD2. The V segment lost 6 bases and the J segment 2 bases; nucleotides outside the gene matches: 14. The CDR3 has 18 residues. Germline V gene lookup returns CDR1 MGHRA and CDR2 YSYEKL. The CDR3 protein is CASRLAPLAGTAYNEQFF. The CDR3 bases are TGCGCCAGCAGACTCGCCCCCCTAGCGGGGACTGCCTACAATGAGCAGTTCTTC.

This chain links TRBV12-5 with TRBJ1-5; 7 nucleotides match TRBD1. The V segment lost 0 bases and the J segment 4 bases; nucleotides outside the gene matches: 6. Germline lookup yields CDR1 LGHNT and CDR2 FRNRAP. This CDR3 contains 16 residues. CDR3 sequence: CASGLVAGQLNQPQHF. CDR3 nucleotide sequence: TGTGCTAGTGGTTTGGTGGCGGGACAGCTTAATCAGCCCCAGCATTTT.

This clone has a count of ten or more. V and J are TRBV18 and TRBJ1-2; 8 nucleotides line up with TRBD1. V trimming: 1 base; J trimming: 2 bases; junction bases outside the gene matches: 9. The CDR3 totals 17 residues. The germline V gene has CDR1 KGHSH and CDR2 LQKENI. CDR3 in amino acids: CASSPQSRQGRNYGYTF. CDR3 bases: TGTGCCAGCTCACCACAATCTCGACAGGGGCGAAACTATGGCTACACCTTC.

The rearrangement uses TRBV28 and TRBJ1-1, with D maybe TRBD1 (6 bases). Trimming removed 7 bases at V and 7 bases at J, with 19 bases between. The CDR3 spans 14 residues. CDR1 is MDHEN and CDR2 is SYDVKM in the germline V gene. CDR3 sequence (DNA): TGTGCCAGCAAGACCCCGGGACACCCTAGTGAAGCTTTCTTT. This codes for CASKTPGHPSEAFF.

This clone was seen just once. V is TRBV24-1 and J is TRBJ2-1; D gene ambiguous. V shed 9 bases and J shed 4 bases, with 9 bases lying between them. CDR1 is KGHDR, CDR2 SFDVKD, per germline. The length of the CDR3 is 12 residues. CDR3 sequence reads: CATQTEYNEQFF. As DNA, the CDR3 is TGTGCCACCCAGACTGAGTACAATGAGCAGTTCTTC.

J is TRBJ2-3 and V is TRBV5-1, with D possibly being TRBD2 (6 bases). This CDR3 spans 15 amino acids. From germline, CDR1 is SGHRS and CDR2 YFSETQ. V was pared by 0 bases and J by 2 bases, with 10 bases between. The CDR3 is CASSLDGGITDTQYF. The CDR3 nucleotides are TGCGCCAGCAGCTTGGACGGAGGGATCACAGATACGCAGTATTTT.

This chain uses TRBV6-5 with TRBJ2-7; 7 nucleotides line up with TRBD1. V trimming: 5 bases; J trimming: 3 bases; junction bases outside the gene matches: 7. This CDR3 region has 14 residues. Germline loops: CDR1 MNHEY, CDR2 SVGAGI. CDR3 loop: CASSPRDSYYEQYF. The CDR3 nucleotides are TGTGCCAGCAGTCCCCGGGACAGTTACTACGAGCAGTACTTC.

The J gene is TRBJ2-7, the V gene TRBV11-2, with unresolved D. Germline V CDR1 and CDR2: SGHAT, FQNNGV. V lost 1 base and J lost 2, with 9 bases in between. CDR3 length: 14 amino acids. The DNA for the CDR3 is TGTGCCAGCAGCTTAGTTAGAACCCCCTACGAGCAGTACTTC. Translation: CASSLVRTPYEQYF.